This T cell receptor beta chain was observed in a study of blood T cells in healthy people across ages. Next came a second PCR, run for 7 to 11 cycles, which used a sample-barcoded 5' primer along with a J-beta primer mix. MiXCR was run by TCRdb on the 5' RACE reads, yielding one entry per CDR3 protein. Among around 650,000 distinct CDR3 sequences listed, around two fifths were seen once. This CDR3 is 15 amino acids long. The germline V gene encodes CDR1 SGDLS and CDR2 YYNGEE. The V and J ends lost 2 bases and 8 bases, in that order; junction bases with no gene match: 9. The chain recombines TRBV9 with TRBJ2-1; 8 bases fit TRBD2. The specimen sequenced was blood. The source is a man older than 75 in good health. Here the CDR3 reads CASSVYGTSNDEQFF. Here the CDR3 DNA reads TGTGCCAGCAGCGTTTATGGGACTAGTAACGATGAGCAGTTCTTC.